The clone carrying this T cell receptor beta chain has only one observation. Its cognate antigen is unknown. This sample is part of a study of shared clonotypes between healthy human individuals. Findings and limits, study-wide: Compared with clonotypes that all four donors shared, non-shared clonotypes had lower generation probabilities.

Memory CD4+ cells were the fraction left after CD45RA+ naive selection. Assay execution proceeded at the deep level. Tens of thousands of T cell genomes, or roughly 200 ng DNA, went into the sorted-subset replicate PCRs. Some clones are missing from TCRdb's copy, which holds only in-frame ones; the method was immunoSEQ multiplex PCR. The profile shows under 1,900,000 clones, 98% to 99% of them singletons. Per germline, CDR1 MNHNY and CDR2 SVGAGI (reference sequence). Deletions cut 5 bases from V and 0 bases from J, with 8 bases between. The CDR3 sequence is 15 residues long. This chain uses TRBV6-6 with TRBJ2-6; D is ambiguous. The sample was naive CD4+ T cells sorted from blood. Subset in this sample: CD45RA+ positively selected. This clonotype was sampled from a man younger than 45 in good health. Written as DNA, the CDR3 is TGTGCCAGCAGTCCGCGGATCTCTGGGGCCAACGTCCTGACTTTC. This gives the protein CASSPRISGANVLTF.